Below, one T cell receptor beta chain is given with its context. The PCR made use of 60 Vbeta and 13 Jbeta primers. Data came from immunoSEQ multiplex PCR; TCRdb stores just in-frame clones and leaves some out. Of roughly 190,000 clones in the sample, about 80% were seen once. This sample is drawn from a study of cytomegalovirus exposure and HLA in healthy donors. This CDR3 region has 15 residues. CDR1 and CDR2 (germline): SGDLS, YYNGEE. Trimming removed 3 bases from V and 5 bases from J; junction bases left unmatched: 5. The sequenced sample was PBMCs. The V and J genes are TRBV9 and TRBJ2-5, with TRBD1 identical over 12 bases. The receptor was isolated from a woman aged 50 to 60 in good health and CMV-seropositive. This CDR3 is CASSGRDRGPETQYF. CDR3 nucleotides: TGTGCCAGCAGCGGCCGGGACAGGGGGCCGGAGACCCAGTACTTC. Combining the CDR3 with reference TRBV9 and TRBJ2-5 gives the whole variable domain DSGVTQTPKHLITATGQRVTLRCSPRSGDLSVYWYQQSLDQGLQFLIQYYNGEERAKGNILERFSAQQFPDLHSELNLSSLELGDSALYFCASSGRDRGPETQYFGPGTRLLVL.